Reported below is one T cell receptor beta chain. No cognate antigen has been identified for it. No qualities accompany the bases; no much larger clone lies one base away. Library construction relied on 5' RACE. TCRdb records Illumina HiSeq 2000 as the sequencer. Template switching introduced a universal primer binding site; the final cDNA contained a unique molecular identifier, enabling accurate counting of TCR cDNA molecules. First-strand cDNA for TCR alpha and beta chains was synthesized from specific primers in the conserved constant-segment region. To control for contamination, every cDNA library carried two barcodes: a SMART-Mk sample barcode plus Illumina barcodes. TruSeq adapter sequences along with Illumina sample barcodes were introduced in two successive PCR steps. Sequencing of the TCR alpha and beta cDNA libraries was done on the Illumina HiSeq platform using custom primers. Per the source publication's procedure: Raw reads were processed with MiGEC to extract unique molecular identifiers, and MiXCR was used to determine CDR3 positions. Recombination models were inferred per individual with the repgenHMM and IGoR tools using an EM algorithm. The analysis of shared clonotypes was done with the tcR package in R, with sharing normalized by the product of cloneset sizes. Out-of-frame nonproductive sequences were analyzed to study raw recombination free of thymic and clonal selection effects. The raw public reads went through TCRdb reprocessing: fastp at Q25, MiXCR clone calling, in-frame beta chains kept. Merged by CDR3 protein, the rows form single entries marked with the most common genes and DNA. The V and J calls come from TCRdb's annotation, not from the publication. Counted in this sample were 1.5 million to 2 million distinct CDR3 sequences; about 32% of them appeared once. Of the sample, roughly 0.3% falls within the top ten clones.

CDR1 and CDR2 (MGHDK, SYGVNS) derive from the germline V gene. Counted from cysteine to phenylalanine, this CDR3 has 18 amino acids. Only the CDR3 part of the read is kept: 54 bases, read in frame from the first base. V loses 0 bases, J loses 3 bases, and the germline ends lie 20 bases apart. These data come from a study of identical twins (dated by TCRdb to the mid-2010s). For context, the study as a whole: To test whether fetal clonotypes persist, the study used deep sequencing on TCR alpha and beta repertoires from monozygotic twins, unrelated adults of various ages, and cord blood. Replicate twin experiments were performed at different times using different library preparation protocols to rule out contamination.

Every donor was a healthy Caucasian. What the study reported, not specific to this receptor: Compared with coincidental sharing between unrelated individuals, out-of-frame TCR alpha sequences shared between twins showed an excess of sequences with low generation probability. Excess twin sharing in beta out-of-frame sequences was weaker because fewer shared sequences lowered the signal-to-noise ratio. Fewer insertions were carried by abundant cord blood beta clonotypes; a weaker similar trend was observed in young adult naive repertoires, while no such trend was observed in memory repertoires. Recombination models systematically underestimated out-of-frame TCR alpha sharing in monozygotic twins but agreed with sharing between unrelated individuals. Zero-insertion analyses could be partly confounded by invariant T cells such as MAIT and iNKT, though diverse VJ usage argued against such confounding for most clonotypes. Because the same donors could not be followed over many years, the conclusions relied on cross-sectional statistical analysis.

The sequence derives from a newborn girl in good health. The chain couples TRBV25-1 to TRBJ1-1; no D gene is confidently identified. The sample taken for sequencing was cord blood. The base sequence is TGTGCCAGCAGTGAATACTCTACGATGACAATCTTCTACACTGAAGCTTTCTTT. This is translated as CASSEYSTMTIFYTEAFF. This CDR3, with the reference TRBV25-1 and TRBJ1-1 proteins standing in past its ends, gives the full variable domain EADIYQTPRYLVIGTGKKITLECSQTMGHDKMYWYQQDPGMELHLIHYSYGVNSTEKGDLSSESTVSRIRTEHFPLTLESARPSHTSQYLCASSEYSTMTIFYTEAFFGQGTRLTVV.